This T cell receptor (beta chain) was identified in a study of cytomegalovirus exposure and HLA in healthy donors. There are 15 residues in the CDR3. With 5 bases removed from V and 1 base from J, the gap between germline ends came to 14 bases. In germline, CDR1 is SEHNR, CDR2 FQNEAQ (reference sequence). The PCR made use of 60 Vbeta and 13 Jbeta primers. The protocol was immunoSEQ multiplex PCR, while the TCRdb copy is restricted to in-frame clones and leaves out a portion. This repertoire shows 150,000 or so clones, 77% found once; its top ten account for roughly 4.2%. This TCR came from a male donor in good health and CMV-seronegative. The sample comprised PBMCs. The rearrangement uses TRBV7-9 and TRBJ2-5, with a possible D match to TRBD1 (6 bases). CDR3 in DNA: TGTGCCAGCAGCATCCGGGACATCCTCCAAGAGACCCAGTACTTC. Translated: CASSIRDILQETQYF.